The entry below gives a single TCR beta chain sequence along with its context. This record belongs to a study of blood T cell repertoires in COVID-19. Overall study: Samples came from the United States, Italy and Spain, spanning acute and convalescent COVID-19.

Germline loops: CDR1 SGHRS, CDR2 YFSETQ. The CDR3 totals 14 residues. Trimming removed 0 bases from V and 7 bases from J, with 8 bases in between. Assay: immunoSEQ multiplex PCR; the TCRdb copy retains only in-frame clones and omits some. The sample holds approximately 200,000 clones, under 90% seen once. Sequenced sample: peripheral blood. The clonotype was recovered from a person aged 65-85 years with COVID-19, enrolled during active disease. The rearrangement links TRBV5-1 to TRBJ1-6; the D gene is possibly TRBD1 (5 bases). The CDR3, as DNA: TGCGCCAGCAGCTTGGAAGGGGTCAATTCACCCCTCCACTTT. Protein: CASSLEGVNSPLHF.